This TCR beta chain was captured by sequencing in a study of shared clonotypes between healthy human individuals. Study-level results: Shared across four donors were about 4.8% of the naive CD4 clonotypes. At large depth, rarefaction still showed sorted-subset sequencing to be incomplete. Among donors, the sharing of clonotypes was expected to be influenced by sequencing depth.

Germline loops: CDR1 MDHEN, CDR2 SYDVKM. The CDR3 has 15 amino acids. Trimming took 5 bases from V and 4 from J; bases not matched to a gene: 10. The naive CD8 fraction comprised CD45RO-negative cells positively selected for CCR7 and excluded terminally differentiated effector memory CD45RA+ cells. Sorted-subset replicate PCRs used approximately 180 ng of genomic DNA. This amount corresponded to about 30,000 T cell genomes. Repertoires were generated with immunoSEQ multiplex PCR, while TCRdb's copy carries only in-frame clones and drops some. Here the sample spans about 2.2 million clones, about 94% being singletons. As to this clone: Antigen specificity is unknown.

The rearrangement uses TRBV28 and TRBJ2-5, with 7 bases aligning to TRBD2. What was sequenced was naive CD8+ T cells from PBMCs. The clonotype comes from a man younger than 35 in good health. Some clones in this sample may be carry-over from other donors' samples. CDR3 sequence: CASSNGPWGGETQYF. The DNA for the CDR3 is TGTGCCAGCAGTAACGGCCCCTGGGGGGGAGAGACCCAGTACTTC. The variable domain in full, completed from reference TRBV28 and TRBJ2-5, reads DVKVTQSSRYLVKRTGEKVFLECVQDMDHENMFWYRQDPGLGLRLIYFSYDVKMKEKGDIPEGYSVSREKKERFSLILESASTNQTSMYLCASSNGPWGGETQYFGPGTRLLVL.